This is a list of T cell receptor beta chains from one sample in a study of PD-L1 blockade in urothelial cancer. TCRdb's copy holds only in-frame clones and misses some; the assay was immunoSEQ multiplex PCR. The sample includes tens of thousands of clones, over 65% of them seen just once. This material consisted of PBMCs, taken around atezolizumab (anti-PD-L1) treatment. These receptors originate from a man aged 50 or older with urothelial cancer. Both conserved end residues are part of each CDR3. A D gene is named only where the DNA matches it firmly. Clone size is not always given. Where it is, it says once, few, many or a class for expanded clones.

>TRBD2|NA|TRBJ2-1|TRBV5-5
CASSLSGGRSSYNEQFF
TGTGCCAGCAGCTTGTCGGGGGGGCGGAGCTCCTACAATGAGCAGTTCTTC
>NA|once|TRBJ2-1|TRBV5-1
CASSLTGTPGMNGFF
TGCGCCAGCAGCTTAACCGGGACTCCAGGCATGAACGGCTTCTTC
>TRBD1|NA|TRBJ1-3|TRBV28
CASSPPGTGSGNTIYF
TGTGCCAGCAGCCCTCCGGGGACAGGGTCTGGAAACACCATATATTTT
>NA|once|TRBJ2-7|TRBV6-1
CASSDDSREQYF
TGTGCCAGCAGTGATGACAGTCGGGAGCAGTACTTC
>NA|NA|TRBJ1-1|TRBV25-1
CASSVSDRVTEAFF
TGTGCCAGCAGTGTCTCAGACAGAGTCACTGAAGCTTTCTTT
>TRBD2|NA|TRBJ2-1|TRBV28
CASSSPTSLKQFF
TGTGCCAGCAGTTCGCCGACTAGCCTTAAGCAGTTCTTC
>NA|NA|TRBJ2-5|TRBV29-1
CSVDLSVQETQYF
TGCAGCGTTGATTTGTCAGTACAAGAGACCCAGTACTTC
>TRBD1|once|TRBJ1-1|TRBV6-1
CASRIDRVNTEAFF
TGTGCCAGCAGGATAGACAGGGTGAACACTGAAGCTTTCTTT
>TRBD2|NA|TRBJ2-5|TRBV9
CASSVESAGGQETQYF
TGTGCCAGCAGCGTAGAATCTGCGGGGGGACAAGAGACCCAGTACTTC
>NA|NA|TRBJ2-5|TRBV4-3
CASSLSDSQETQYF
TGCGCCAGCAGCCTCTCGGACAGTCAAGAGACCCAGTACTTC
>NA|NA|TRBJ1-2|TRBV18
CASSPGSYGYTF
TGTGCCAGCTCACCCGGGAGTTATGGCTACACCTTC
>NA|NA|TRBJ2-1|TRBV10-2
CASSESDGSMNEQFF
TGCGCCAGCAGTGAGTCGGACGGGAGTATGAATGAGCAGTTCTTC
>NA|NA|TRBJ1-4|TRBV14
CASSQENRDEKLFF
TGTGCCAGCAGCCAAGAAAACAGGGATGAAAAACTGTTTTTT
>TRBD2|NA|TRBJ2-3|TRBV5-1
CASSLGIGREIDTQYF
TGCGCCAGCAGCTTGGGTATCGGGAGGGAGATAGATACGCAGTATTTT
>NA|few|TRBJ1-1|TRBV29-1
CSVALFRENTEAFF
TGCAGCGTTGCACTATTCCGGGAAAACACTGAAGCTTTCTTT
>TRBD1|NA|TRBJ2-2|TRBV29-1
CSVQQGAGSNTGELFF
TGCAGCGTCCAACAGGGGGCTGGATCGAACACCGGGGAGCTGTTTTTT
>TRBD1|NA|TRBJ2-7|TRBV6-1
CASSETDRRSSYEQYF
TGTGCCAGCAGTGAAACGGACAGGCGGAGTTCCTACGAGCAGTACTTC
>NA|few|TRBJ1-1|TRBV29-1
CSVHRATNTEAFF
TGCAGCGTGCACAGGGCTACGAACACTGAAGCTTTCTTT
>NA|once|TRBJ1-1|TRBV5-8
CASSDGPDPGAEAFF
TGTGCCAGCAGCGACGGACCGGACCCGGGGGCTGAAGCTTTCTTT
>NA|NA|TRBJ1-5|TRBV18
CASSLNFKIGGSNQPQHF
TGTGCCAGCTCACTTAACTTCAAAATTGGAGGCAGCAATCAGCCCCAGCATTTT
>NA|NA|TRBJ2-7|TRBV5-6
CASSLRQGSSYEQYF
TGTGCCAGCAGCTTGCGGCAGGGGAGCTCCTACGAGCAGTACTTC
>TRBD2|NA|TRBJ2-5|TRBV11-2
CASSSGLSGYQETQYF
TGTGCCAGCAGCTCGGGACTATCCGGGTACCAAGAGACCCAGTACTTC
>NA|NA|TRBJ2-2|TRBV28
CASSLAGFSTGELFF
TGTGCCAGCAGTTTAGCGGGTTTCTCCACCGGGGAGCTGTTTTTT